The 20 T cell receptor beta chains reported below all come from one sample, sequenced in a study of vaccination and CD4 T cells after COVID-19 (dated by TCRdb to the early 2020s). Their recognized antigens are unknown. The treatment or condition label, read with the paper, signifies: roughly 10-day PBMC culture with coronavirus spike peptide pools or control peptides (ViraFEST assay). The library was produced with PCR. The sample was run on an Illumina iSeq 100. DNA from cultured CD4+ T cells underwent TCR sequencing with the Oncomine TCR Beta short-read assay at the Johns Hopkins FTIC core. TCRdb trimmed the raw reads at Q25, called clones with MiXCR and kept productive beta chains. Rows are combined by CDR3 protein, so each entry shows the most common genes and DNA. The sample profile shows 20,000 to 25,000 distinct CDR3 sequences; 62% of them were found once. In total, the top ten clones hold more than 20% of the sample.

The specimen comprised CD4+ T cells from blood, cultured in vitro, sampled before SARS-CoV-2 vaccination. Every receptor here comes from a human donor who received a COVID-19 vaccine.

V and J are TRBV7-9 and TRBJ1-2, with TRBD1 as a possible D gene (6 bases). Trimming cost V 2 bases and J 8 bases, with 12 bases left between them. The germline gives CDR1 SEHNR, CDR2 FQNEAQ (reference sequence). This CDR3 is built from 13 residues. The CDR3 region is CASSLIGTSGYTF. In DNA, the CDR3 is TGTGCCAGCAGCTTAATAGGGACAAGCGGCTACACCTTC.

V gene TRBV2 combines with J gene TRBJ1-5, with no clear D. Germline V gene sequence: CDR1 SNHLY, CDR2 FYNNEI. V was shortened by 6 bases and J by 0 bases, with 3 bases between the two germline ends. The CDR3 loop spans 12 amino acids. The CDR3 region is CASRNSNQPQHF. In DNA form, the CDR3 reads TGTGCCAGCAGGAATAGCAATCAGCCCCAGCATTTT.

The CDR3 loop is CASSDWGETQYF. DNA of the CDR3: TGTGCCAGCAGTGACTGGGGAGAGACCCAGTACTTC. The rearrangement links TRBV2 to TRBJ2-5, with D unresolved. CDR1 and CDR2 from the germline V gene are SNHLY and FYNNEI. This CDR3 contains 12 residues. V was shortened by 3 bases and J by 4 bases, with 6 bases between the two germline ends. Filled out from reference TRBV2 and TRBJ2-5, the complete variable domain reads EPEVTQTPSHQVTQMGQEVILRCVPISNHLYFYWYRQILGQKVEFLVSFYNNEISEKSEIFDDQFSVERPDGSNFTLKIRSTKLEDSAMYFCASSDWGETQYFGPGTRLLVL.

The chain carries TRBV28 and TRBJ1-6; the D gene is possibly TRBD1 (6 bases). The germline V gene has CDR1 MDHEN and CDR2 SYDVKM. This CDR3 region has 13 residues. The V end was cut by 10 bases, the J end by 7 bases, with 14 bases between. The CDR3 bases are TGTGCCACCCGGGACATTAGGAATTCACCCCTCCACTTT. This translates into CATRDIRNSPLHF.

This clonotype was picked up a small number of times. The chain links TRBV7-9 to TRBJ2-2, with TRBD2 matching over 8 bases. The CDR3 is made up of 17 amino acids. The germline gives CDR1 SEHNR, CDR2 FQNEAQ (reference sequence). The junction had 7 bases not matched to a gene; V was cut back by 0 bases and J by 4 bases. As DNA, the CDR3 is TGTGCCAGCAGCTTAGCGCTTCCCGCGGGGGGCACCGGGGAGCTGTTTTTT. It specifies CASSLALPAGGTGELFF.

In this sample, this clonotype turned up once. The chain has TRBV25-1 and TRBJ2-3, with TRBD2 matching 9 bases. The CDR3 is 18 amino acids. The V gene end was trimmed by 2 bases and the J gene end by 0 bases; junction bases not matched to a gene: 9. Per the germline V gene, CDR1 is MGHDK and CDR2 is SYGVNS. CDR3 amino acids: CASSEPAPTSGSTDTQYF. CDR3 coding DNA: TGTGCCAGCAGTGAACCCGCCCCTACTAGCGGGAGCACAGATACGCAGTATTTT. The full variable domain, with the rest looked up from reference TRBV25-1 and TRBJ2-3, is EADIYQTPRYLVIGTGKKITLECSQTMGHDKMYWYQQDPGMELHLIHYSYGVNSTEKGDLSSESTVSRIRTEHFPLTLESARPSHTSQYLCASSEPAPTSGSTDTQYFGPGTRLTVL.

In this sample, this clonotype turned up a few times. The rearrangement links TRBV30 to TRBJ2-5, with 10 bases that match TRBD2. The V gene's germline CDR1 is GTSNPN and CDR2 SVGIG (reference sequence). This CDR3 contains 17 residues. With 2 bases clipped from V and 7 bases from J, the junction kept 16 bases outside the gene matches. For the CDR3, the DNA is TGTGCCTGGAGTCTGCCCCGCCAGCGGGGGGGCTCGGTGACCCAGTACTTC. As protein: CAWSLPRQRGGSVTQYF.

V is TRBV10-1 and J is TRBJ2-5, with 12 nucleotides matching TRBD2. CDR1 and CDR2 (germline): WNHNN, SYGVQD (reference sequence). CDR3 length: 17 residues. Trimming at V came to 6 bases and at J to 5 bases, leaving 13 bases not matched to a gene. This CDR3 is CASSPGLAGPRGETQYF. The CDR3 DNA follows: TGCGCCAGCAGCCCGGGACTAGCGGGCCCCCGAGGGGAGACCCAGTACTTC.

Here the CDR3 DNA reads TGTGCCAGCAGCGGCGGACGGCAGGGTGAGAACTATGGCTACACCTTC. Translating gives CASSGGRQGENYGYTF. The rearrangement uses TRBV11-3 and TRBJ1-2; a weak D match, TRBD1 (5 bases). Germline CDR1 SGHNT, CDR2 YENEEA. The V end was cut by 5 bases, the J end by 2 bases, with 18 bases between. CDR3 size: 16 residues.

V gene TRBV29-1 combines with J gene TRBJ1-5, with D perhaps TRBD1 (6 bases). The V end was cut by 5 bases, the J end by 5 bases, with 16 bases between. Germline V lookup: CDR1 SQVTM, CDR2 ANQGSEA. The CDR3 contains 14 residues. DNA for the CDR3: TGCAGCGTTACTGTAGGGGGTTACGATCAGCCCCAGCATTTT. Translating it yields CSVTVGGYDQPQHF.

This chain joins TRBV2 and TRBJ1-2; TRBD1 matches 9 bases. The CDR3 has 17 residues. Germline CDR1 is SNHLY and CDR2 is FYNNEI. The V gene end was trimmed by 6 bases and the J gene end by 0 bases; junction bases not matched to a gene: 11. CDR3 sequence reads: CASSPGQGPGPNYGYTF. The CDR3 DNA reads TGTGCCAGCAGCCCCGGACAGGGGCCTGGCCCTAACTATGGCTACACCTTC.

The V call is TRBV20-1, the J call TRBJ2-5, with D perhaps matching TRBD1 or TRBD2 (5 bases each). V gave up 2 bases and J gave up 5 bases, with 9 bases separating them. Germline V gene lookup returns CDR1 DFQATT and CDR2 SNEGSKA (reference sequence). The length of the CDR3 is 12 residues. The CDR3 here is CSARWGGETQYF. The CDR3 DNA is TGCAGTGCTAGATGGGGCGGGGAGACCCAGTACTTC.

The chain employs TRBV21-1 and TRBJ1-2; the listed D gene, TRBD1, was not tested against the DNA. TRBV21-1 has pseudogene status. There are 15 residues in the CDR3. Written as DNA, the CDR3 is TGTGCCAGCAGCTTTTGGCCCCTGGATCCTTATGGCTACACCTTC. Translating gives CASSFWPLDPYGYTF.

This chain connects TRBV6-1 to TRBJ1-1, with TRBD1 matching 9 bases. Trimming cost V 6 bases and J 5 bases; bases outside gene matches: 7. The CDR3 totals 14 residues. Germline loops: CDR1 MNHNS, CDR2 SASEGT. The CDR3 nucleotides are TGTGCCAGCAGAGCCGGGACAGGGAGAACTGAAGCTTTCTTT. It is translated as CASRAGTGRTEAFF.

The V and J genes are TRBV20-1 and TRBJ1-1; D is undetermined. V was pared by 1 base and J by 4 bases, with 16 bases between. Germline V CDR1 and CDR2: DFQATT, SNEGSKA (reference sequence). The CDR3 covers 15 residues. The CDR3 here is CSARVASGPRTEAFF. CDR3 nucleotide sequence: TGCAGTGCTAGAGTCGCGTCGGGCCCGCGCACTGAAGCTTTCTTT.

The chain employs TRBV19 and TRBJ1-2; 10 bases line up with TRBD1. CDR1 is LNHDA, CDR2 SQIVND, per germline (reference sequence). The ends lost 4 bases at V and 8 bases at J; junction bases unmatched: 4. The CDR3 loop spans 13 amino acids. CDR3 sequence (DNA): TGTGCCAGTAGTAGACAGGGGGCAAAAGGCTACACCTTC. Translating it yields CASSRQGAKGYTF.

This clonotype was detected only a few times. The chain uses TRBV21-1 and TRBJ1-3; TRBD1, the table's D call, was not compared with the DNA. TRBV21-1 represents a pseudogene. This CDR3 is 17 amino acids long. The CDR3 sequence is CASSEAATGGGGNTIYF. Written as DNA, the CDR3 is TGTGCCAGCAGCGAAGCCGCGACAGGGGGCGGTGGAAACACCATATATTTT.

In DNA, the CDR3 is TGTGCCACCAGTGATCCAGGTGGGGGCAATCAGCCCCAGCATTTT. Encoded protein: CATSDPGGGNQPQHF. The rearrangement uses TRBV24-1 and TRBJ1-5; D not resolved. V lost 3 bases to trimming and J lost 2 bases, with 10 bases between them. Germline V CDR1 and CDR2: KGHDR, SFDVKD. The CDR3 consists of 15 residues.

The chain employs TRBV6-1 and TRBJ1-5, with TRBD1 as a possible D gene (5 bases). The CDR3 sequence is 13 residues long. The V end lost 10 bases, the J end lost 2 bases, and 12 bases lay between the germline ends. Germline lookup yields CDR1 MNHNS and CDR2 SASEGT. The CDR3 reads CATWGGGNQPQHF. As DNA, the CDR3 is TGTGCCACTTGGGGGGGGGGCAATCAGCCCCAGCATTTT.

This clonotype was seen a few times. The gene calls are TRBV7-6 and TRBJ1-1; D remains unclear. The CDR3 has 10 amino acids. Germline V lookup: CDR1 SGHVS, CDR2 FNYEAQ. Trimming left V 11 bases short and J 11 bases short, with 15 bases between. CDR3 sequence reads: CAVREGDAFF. CDR3 in DNA: TGTGCCGTCCGCGAGGGTGACGCTTTCTTT.